Only a few counts were recorded for the clone carrying this T cell receptor (beta chain). Its antigen is currently unknown. The CDR3 spans 17 residues. The ends lost 11 bases at V and 0 bases at J; junction bases unmatched: 12. The germline V gene has CDR1 LNHDA and CDR2 SQIVND (reference sequence). Alloreactive TCRbeta sequences came from sequencing proliferating CFSE-low cells in the MLR. These data belong to a study of T cell clones after liver transplantation. Sequencing was performed with immunoSEQ multiplex PCR; in TCRdb, only in-frame clones are kept and a portion is missing. The sample has approximately 1,200 clones; 52% are singletons.

This rearrangement joins TRBV19 to TRBJ2-6; 8 nucleotides match TRBD1. This clonotype was sampled from a human patient who received a liver transplant. Some T cells may be transferred from the graft donor. Sequencing used CD4+ T cells from cultured PBMCs. The CDR3 loop reads CASQSGTGVSGANVLTF. CDR3 nucleotides: TGTGCCTCACAATCCGGGACAGGAGTCTCTGGGGCCAACGTCCTGACTTTC.